This record concerns one T cell receptor (beta chain) sequence. Its antigen is unknown. The data belong to a study of siplizumab effects on memory and regulatory T cells. Study-level findings and limits: Unstimulated naive T cells seemed to show more diversity than memory cells did, and they also seemed to be among the major contributors to the alloresponse. A mean of around 69% of mappable alloreactive CD4+ clones were Treg-derived with siplizumab, compared with roughly 25% in controls. The alloreactive clones that mapped to unstimulated subsets made up only a minor fraction.

Around 9.8 x 10^4 TCR templates were measured in each sample. Clones were read by immunoSEQ multiplex PCR, and TCRdb kept only the in-frame ones, dropping some. Among some 73,000 clones listed, 93% were seen once. The clonotype originates from a human donor in good health. Material for sequencing was CD8+ T cells sorted from blood.

CDR3 amino acids: CASSQGTGITGELFF. In DNA, the CDR3 is TGCGCCAGCAGCCAAGGAACAGGGATCACCGGGGAGCTGTTTTTT. The rearrangement uses TRBV4-3 and TRBJ2-2; maybe TRBD1 (6 bases). The CDR3 extends over 15 amino acids. Germline CDR1 and CDR2: LGHNA and YSLEER. Trimming removed 1 base at V and 4 bases at J, with 10 bases between.